This is a list of T cell receptor beta chains from one sample in a study of blood T cells in healthy people across ages. From the 5' RACE reads, TCRdb called clonotypes with MiXCR, one entry per CDR3 protein. This table holds 550,000 to 750,000 distinct CDR3 sequences, around 21% found once. Sequencing was done on a sample of blood. These receptors were collected from a man aged 65 to 79 in good health. Both conserved end residues are part of each CDR3. The order of the fields is D gene, V gene, J gene, clone size, CDR3 DNA, CDR3 protein. A D gene is named only where the DNA matches it firmly. For some rows the clone size is stated as once, few or many, or as a class when expanded; others skip it.

D: TRBD2; V: TRBV7-9; J: TRBJ2-1; size: .; DNA: TGTGCCAGCAGCTTAGCGGAAATGTCTAGCGGCCAGCAGTTCTTC; CDR3: CASSLAEMSSGQQFF
D: TRBD1; V: TRBV19; J: TRBJ2-4; size: .; DNA: TGTGCCAGTAGCCTCCTGGAGACAGGGGTTTCGTACTTC; CDR3: CASSLLETGVSYF
D: .; V: TRBV15; J: TRBJ2-1; size: .; DNA: TGTGCCACCAGGCGCGCTGGGGAGCAGTTCTTC; CDR3: CATRRAGEQFF
D: .; V: TRBV12-2; J: TRBJ1-5; size: .; DNA: TGTGCAAGTCGCTTAGCGGACCGGGACAGCAATCAGCCCCAGCATTTT; CDR3: CASRLADRDSNQPQHF
D: .; V: TRBV10-3; J: TRBJ2-4; size: .; DNA: TGTGCCATCAGTGAACAGGCATTAGCCAAAAACATTCAGTACTTC; CDR3: CAISEQALAKNIQYF
D: .; V: TRBV7-2; J: TRBJ1-5; size: .; DNA: TGTGCCAGCAGCCGAGACAGCAACAATCAGCCCCAGCATTTT; CDR3: CASSRDSNNQPQHF
D: .; V: TRBV5-1; J: TRBJ2-7; size: many; DNA: TGTGCCAGCAGCCTCGGGGGACCCTACGAGCAGTACTTC; CDR3: CASSLGGPYEQYF
D: .; V: TRBV24-1; J: TRBJ2-7; size: .; DNA: TGTGCCACCAGTGATCGACAGGCTTACGAGCAGTACTTC; CDR3: CATSDRQAYEQYF
D: TRBD1; V: TRBV12-5; J: TRBJ2-7; size: .; DNA: TGTGCTAGTGGTTCCAAAACCGGTGGACAGGGGGCACTCGAGCAGTACTTC; CDR3: CASGSKTGGQGALEQYF
D: .; V: TRBV5-1; J: TRBJ2-7; size: many; DNA: TGCGCCAGCAGCTTGGATGCCCATGGGTACGAGCAGTACTTC; CDR3: CASSLDAHGYEQYF
D: TRBD1; V: TRBV20-1; J: TRBJ1-4; size: .; DNA: TGCAGTGCTAGAGATAGGACAGGGGGCGCGGAAAAACTGTTTTTT; CDR3: CSARDRTGGAEKLFF
D: .; V: TRBV7-8; J: TRBJ2-7; size: .; DNA: TGTGCCAGCAGCGCCCGGACTGGATGGGAGCAGTACTTC; CDR3: CASSARTGWEQYF
D: TRBD2; V: TRBV25-1; J: TRBJ2-1; size: many; DNA: TGTGCCAGCAGTGTTAGCGGGAGTAAGCAGTTCTTC; CDR3: CASSVSGSKQFF
D: TRBD1; V: TRBV7-3; J: TRBJ2-5; size: .; DNA: TGTGCCAGCAGCGAAAATACAGGGGCCAAAGAGACCCAGTACTTC; CDR3: CASSENTGAKETQYF
D: .; V: TRBV7-8; J: TRBJ2-4; size: few; DNA: TGTGCCAGCAGCTCCAGACTTGCTCTAGCCAAAAACATTCAGTCCTTC; CDR3: CASSSRLALAKNIQSF
D: TRBD1; V: TRBV20-1; J: TRBJ2-1; size: .; DNA: TGCAGTGCTAGGGGAACCGGGACAGGGGCCTACAATGAGCAGTTCTTC; CDR3: CSARGTGTGAYNEQFF
D: .; V: TRBV12-3/TRBV12-4; J: TRBJ2-7; size: few; DNA: TGTGCCAGCAGTTTAGGCAGTCCGGGGCCCTACGAGCAGTACTTC; CDR3: CASSLGSPGPYEQYF
D: .; V: TRBV20-1; J: TRBJ2-7; size: many; DNA: TGCAGTGCTAGTCTGGACCGGAACTACGAGCAGTACTTC; CDR3: CSASLDRNYEQYF
D: .; V: TRBV28; J: TRBJ2-2; size: few; DNA: TGTGCCAGCCTCGTCGGACTGAAGAACACCGGGGAGCTGTTTTTT; CDR3: CASLVGLKNTGELFF
D: TRBD1; V: TRBV29-1; J: TRBJ2-7; size: few; DNA: TGCAGCGTAGCTGGACAGGGGGCTTCCTACGAGCAGTACTTC; CDR3: CSVAGQGASYEQYF
D: .; V: TRBV3-1; J: TRBJ1-5; size: once; DNA: TGTGCCAGCAGCCCGACTCTACTTAGCAATCAGCCCCAGCATTTT; CDR3: CASSPTLLSNQPQHF
D: TRBD1; V: TRBV29-1; J: TRBJ2-7; size: few; DNA: TGCAGCGTCGGACAGGGAAATTACGAGCAGTACTTC; CDR3: CSVGQGNYEQYF
D: .; V: TRBV9; J: TRBJ2-1; size: .; DNA: TGTGCCAACAGCCGGTCCTCCTACAATGAGCAGTTCTTC; CDR3: CANSRSSYNEQFF
D: .; V: TRBV7-2; J: TRBJ2-1; size: few; DNA: TGTGCCAGCTTCTTGTGGGGGAGCTCCTACAATGAGCAGTTCTTC; CDR3: CASFLWGSSYNEQFF
D: .; V: TRBV3-1; J: TRBJ2-3; size: .; DNA: TGTGCCAGCAGCCGCAGGGGCCCTAGCACAGATACGCAGTATTTT; CDR3: CASSRRGPSTDTQYF
D: .; V: TRBV12-5; J: TRBJ2-7; size: .; DNA: TGTGCTAGTGGTGCCCCTCTGGACTCCTACGAGCAGTACTTC; CDR3: CASGAPLDSYEQYF
D: TRBD2; V: TRBV28; J: TRBJ2-1; size: many; DNA: TGTGCCAGCAGTTTGAGCGGGAGGTCTTACGCTGAGCAGTTCTTC; CDR3: CASSLSGRSYAEQFF
D: .; V: TRBV12-3/TRBV12-4; J: TRBJ2-5; size: .; DNA: TGTGCCAGCAGTTTGTCCCACCCGGCAGGGGGAGGTGAGCAGTACTTC; CDR3: CASSLSHPAGGGEQYF
D: TRBD1; V: TRBV5-5; J: TRBJ2-7; size: .; DNA: TGTGCCAGCAGCGTCGGACAGGGGAGCCCTGAGGAGCAGTACTTC; CDR3: CASSVGQGSPEEQYF